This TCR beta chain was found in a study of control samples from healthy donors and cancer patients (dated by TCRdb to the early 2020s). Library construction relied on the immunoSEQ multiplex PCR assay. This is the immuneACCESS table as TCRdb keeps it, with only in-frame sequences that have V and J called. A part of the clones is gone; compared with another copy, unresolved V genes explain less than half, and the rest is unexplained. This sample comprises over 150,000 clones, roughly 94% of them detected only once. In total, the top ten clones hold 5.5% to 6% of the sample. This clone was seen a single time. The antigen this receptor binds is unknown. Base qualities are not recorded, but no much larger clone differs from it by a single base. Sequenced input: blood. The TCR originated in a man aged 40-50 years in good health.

The CDR3 protein is CASSQDRRFGYTF. The DNA is as follows: TGCGCCAGCAGCCAAGACAGGAGGTTCGGCTACACCTTC. The chain employs TRBV4-3 and TRBJ1-2; no D gene can be assigned with confidence. The CDR3 contains 13 residues, cysteine and phenylalanine counted. CDR3 DNA only is kept here, 39 bases in frame from base 1. Relative to germline, V is 0 bases shorter and J is 8 bases shorter, with 10 bases between their ends. The CDR1 and CDR2 encoded by the germline V gene are LGHNA and YSLEER.